These 21 T cell receptor beta chains originate from one sample sequenced in a study of T cell responses to AZD1222 COVID-19 vaccine. The repertoire was sequenced with immunoSEQ multiplex PCR; TCRdb's copy has only in-frame clones and lacks some. The repertoire includes 120,000 to 150,000 clones, about nine tenths of them detected once, and over 3.5% sits in the top ten. The sample here was peripheral blood, taken on day 0 of AZD1222 vaccination. Source of these receptors: an adult in good health.

The V call is TRBV10-2, the J call TRBJ2-7; weak D call: TRBD1 (5 bases). Looked up from germline, CDR1 is WSHSY and CDR2 is SAAADI. Deletions cut 8 bases from V and 2 bases from J, with 16 bases between. CDR3 length: 14 residues. This CDR3 is CASRDRGPTYEQYF. The DNA for the CDR3 is TGCGCCAGCCGAGACAGAGGACCCACCTACGAGCAGTACTTC.

The rearrangement uses TRBV6-4 and TRBJ2-1; 8 bases match TRBD1. This CDR3 spans 16 amino acids. V was pared by 2 bases and J by 8 bases, with 11 bases of the junction left unmatched. CDR1 and CDR2 (germline): MRHNA, SNTAGT. The CDR3 DNA is TGTGCCAGCAGTGACCTCCAGGGGGCAGGGCACGATGAGCAGTTCTTC. It encodes CASSDLQGAGHDEQFF.

V and J are TRBV28 and TRBJ2-7; no reliable D call. The CDR3 has 12 residues. CDR1 is MDHEN, CDR2 SYDVKM, per germline. The V end was cut by 5 bases, the J end by 5 bases, with 10 bases between. CDR3 sequence reads: CASSPYQNEQYF. CDR3 nucleotides: TGTGCCAGCAGTCCTTACCAAAACGAGCAGTACTTC.

In DNA, the CDR3 is TGTGCCAGCAGCTACTCCGGGACAGGAACAAATGAAAAACTGTTTTTT. It specifies CASSYSGTGTNEKLFF. The gene calls are TRBV3-1 (or the pseudogene TRBV3-2) and TRBJ1-4; TRBD1 agrees at 8 bases. The CDR3 contains 16 residues. J lost 5 bases, V lost 5 bases, and 10 bases had no gene match. Germline-derived CDR1 and CDR2 are LGHDT and YNNKEL (reference sequence).

The chain has TRBV7-8 and TRBJ2-5; D is undetermined. The CDR3 covers 14 residues. The V end lost 4 bases, the J end lost 5 bases, and 14 bases lay between the germline ends. Germline CDR1 is SGHVS and CDR2 is FQNEAQ. The CDR3: CASSSQTGRETQYF. Here the CDR3 DNA reads TGTGCCAGCAGCTCACAAACCGGACGGGAGACCCAGTACTTC.

V gene TRBV30 combines with J gene TRBJ2-3; no reliable D call. Trimming stripped 1 base from V and 2 bases from J, with 10 bases between. The length of the CDR3 is 14 residues. Germline V CDR1 and CDR2: GTSNPN, SVGIG (reference sequence). CDR3 coding DNA: TGTGCCTGGAGTGGGCTACAGTTCACAGATACGCAGTATTTT. Its protein product is CAWSGLQFTDTQYF.

This sequence joins TRBV5-4 and TRBJ1-2; 7 bases agree with TRBD1. The CDR3 is 15 residues long. V gave up 0 bases and J gave up 5 bases; unmatched junction bases: 7. CDR1 is SGHNT and CDR2 is YYREEE in the germline V gene (reference sequence). The CDR3 reads CASSLGDRVLYGYTF. CDR3 in DNA: TGTGCCAGCAGCTTGGGTGACAGGGTTCTTTATGGCTACACCTTC. The whole variable domain, remainder taken from reference TRBV5-4 and TRBJ1-2, is ETGVTQSPTHLIKTRGQQVTLRCSSQSGHNTVSWYQQALGQGPQFIFQYYREEENGRGNFPPRFSGLQFPNYSSELNVNALELDDSALYLCASSLGDRVLYGYTFGSGTRLTVV.

Regarding this clone: Sequence at one end of the junction differs from germline and may be a read error. The genes are TRBV6-1 and TRBJ1-2, with 7 bases fitting TRBD1. The CDR3 runs to 19 residues. The germline CDR1 and CDR2 sequences are MNHNS and SASEGT. The CDR3 spells CASSEGLTGRYLGRRGYTF. CDR3 bases: TGTGCCAGCAGCGAAGGGTTGACAGGGAGGTATCTTGGTCGTCGTGGCTACACCTTC.

The chain carries TRBV4-1 and TRBJ2-1, with 11 nucleotides matching TRBD2. The length of the CDR3 is 16 residues. Per the germline V gene, CDR1 is MGHRA and CDR2 is YSYEKL. V lost 3 bases and J lost 4; bases outside the gene matches: 5. CDR3 in amino acids: CASSHLSSGGYNEQFF. The CDR3 DNA sequence: TGCGCCAGCAGCCATTTATCTAGCGGGGGGTACAATGAGCAGTTCTTC.

This CDR3 reads CASSIGQGVGGYTF. CDR3 bases: TGTGCCAGTAGTATAGGGCAGGGGGTAGGCGGCTACACCTTC. The genes are TRBV19 and TRBJ1-2; 7 nucleotides match TRBD1. Germline V lookup: CDR1 LNHDA, CDR2 SQIVND (reference sequence). The CDR3 totals 14 residues. Trimming took 1 base from V and 8 from J; bases not matched to a gene: 7. Using reference TRBV19 and TRBJ1-2 for the parts outside the CDR3, the full variable domain is DGGITQSPKYLFRKEGQNVTLSCEQNLNHDAMYWYRQDPGQGLRLIYYSQIVNDFQKGDIAEGYSVSREKKESFPLTVTSAQKNPTAFYLCASSIGQGVGGYTFGSGTRLTVV.

The chain has TRBV19 and TRBJ1-2; no clear D gene. V was pared by 3 bases and J by 4 bases, with 6 bases between. Germline V gene data show CDR1 as LNHDA and CDR2 as SQIVND (reference sequence). CDR3 length: 12 amino acids. CDR3 in amino acids: CASSMRSYGYTF. The CDR3 region has the DNA TGTGCCAGTAGTATGAGGAGCTATGGCTACACCTTC.

V is TRBV5-1 and J is TRBJ1-1, with D maybe TRBD1 (5 bases). CDR1 and CDR2 (germline): SGHRS, YFSETQ. Trimming removed 4 bases at V and 2 bases at J, with 9 bases between. The CDR3 has 13 amino acids. CDR3 sequence (DNA): TGCGCCAGCAGCCGTGACAGCAACACTGAAGCTTTCTTT. Protein: CASSRDSNTEAFF.

The chain joins TRBV7-3 to TRBJ1-2; D possibly corresponds to TRBD1 (5 bases). The length of the CDR3 is 16 residues. CDR1 SGHTA and CDR2 FQGTGA come from the germline V gene. Between the trimmed V and J ends, which lost 5 bases and 7 bases, there was a span of 23 bases. The CDR3, as DNA: TGTGCCAGCAGCCCACAGGCCCTGGGGACCTCGGGTGGCTACACCTTC. It specifies CASSPQALGTSGGYTF. The whole variable domain, remainder taken from reference TRBV7-3 and TRBJ1-2, is GAGVSQTPSNKVTEKGKYVELRCDPISGHTALYWYRQSLGQGPEFLIYFQGTGAADDSGLPNDRFFAVRPEGSVSTLKIQRTERGDSAVYLCASSPQALGTSGGYTFGSGTRLTVV.

As to this clone: The junction does not match germline at one end; this may be a read error. The CDR3 region has the DNA TGTGCCAGCAGCGAATCAACAGGGGGGCGGGGACGCTACGCGCAGTACTTC. Translation: CASSESTGGRGRYAQYF. This chain joins TRBV9 and TRBJ2-7; TRBD1 matches at 8 bases. Germline V gene lookup returns CDR1 SGDLS and CDR2 YYNGEE. This CDR3 is built from 17 residues. The variable domain in full, completed from reference TRBV9 and TRBJ2-7, reads DSGVTQTPKHLITATGQRVTLRCSPRSGDLSVYWYQQSLDQGLQFLIQYYNGEERAKGNILERFSAQQFPDLHSELNLSSLELGDSALYFCASSESTGGRGRYAQYFGPGTRLTVT.

This clone was counted between two and nine times. The chain couples TRBV7-8 to TRBJ2-7; 9 nucleotides match TRBD2. Germline loops: CDR1 SGHVS, CDR2 FQNEAQ. V gave up 7 bases and J gave up 4 bases; unmatched junction bases: 11. The CDR3 extends over 15 amino acids. The CDR3 is CASTERASGIYEQYF. The CDR3 coding sequence is TGTGCCAGCACCGAGCGGGCTAGCGGGATATACGAGCAGTACTTC.

This chain joins TRBV27 and TRBJ2-1; D uncertain. V lost 0 bases and J lost 7, with 19 bases in between. The CDR3 covers 17 residues. Germline values: CDR1 MNHEY, CDR2 SMNVEV (reference sequence). CDR3 DNA: TGTGCCAGCAGTTTATCGATCAGTCGGCATCAGACGAATGAGCAGTTCTTC. Translated: CASSLSISRHQTNEQFF.

The chain combines TRBV9 with TRBJ2-1, with 15 nucleotides matching TRBD2. The V gene's germline CDR1 is SGDLS and CDR2 YYNGEE. With V trimmed by 4 bases and J by 6 bases, 5 bases remained unmatched. This CDR3 region has 16 residues. For the CDR3, the DNA is TGTGCCAGCAGCACCCGGACTAGCGGGAGGGCCAATGAGCAGTTCTTC. Its translation is CASSTRTSGRANEQFF.

The rearrangement joins TRBV6-1 to TRBJ1-2; D unresolved. The CDR3 is 13 amino acids. Trimming stripped 2 bases from V and 6 bases from J, with 10 bases between. Germline values: CDR1 MNHNS, CDR2 SASEGT. CDR3 sequence reads: CASSEPLGNGYTF. CDR3 bases: TGTGCCAGCAGTGAACCCCTTGGGAATGGCTACACCTTC.

CDR3 sequence: CASSVGAQGEQYF. The DNA of the CDR3 is TGTGCCAGCAGCGTCGGAGCCCAGGGGGAGCAGTACTTC. The gene calls are TRBV9 and TRBJ2-7; maybe TRBD1 (6 bases). V was shortened by 2 bases and J by 7 bases, with 13 bases between the two germline ends. The CDR3 is 13 amino acids. Germline assignment: CDR1 SGDLS and CDR2 YYNGEE.

This clone was counted once. The chain employs TRBV12-3 or TRBV12-4 and TRBJ2-2; unclear D gene. V was clipped by 3 bases and J by 4 bases, with 3 bases between them. This CDR3 is built from 12 residues. This chain's CDR3 is CASSFGTGELFF. The CDR3 nucleotides read TGTGCCAGCAGTTTTGGCACCGGGGAGCTGTTTTTT.

The rearrangement links TRBV6-5 to TRBJ2-7; 9 bases map to TRBD2. This CDR3 is 15 amino acids long. V was clipped by 4 bases and J by 5 bases; unmatched bases: 9. Germline CDR1 reads MNHEY; CDR2 reads SVGAGI. DNA for the CDR3: TGTGCCAGCAGTTCCCCGGGACTAGCTAGCCACGAGCAGTACTTC. This translates into CASSSPGLASHEQYF.